This T cell receptor (beta chain) was recovered during a study of shared T cell receptors in the human thymus. The CDR3 length is 14 residues. Germline V gene sequence: CDR1 SGHDT, CDR2 YYEEEE. V shed 2 bases and J 5 bases; nucleotides not matched to a gene: 2. The repertoire was sequenced with immunoSEQ multiplex PCR; TCRdb's copy has only in-frame clones and lacks some. The sample holds some 660,000 clones, 80% to 90% seen once. This sample was shared with a second study, whose subject was human thymus T cells. This second report adds: Thymic material originated from resections removed in the course of corrective heart surgery. Usage of V and J genes appeared biased in thymic and blood repertoires. Unrelated individuals were reported by related research to share highly overlapping thymic repertoires.

The gene calls are TRBV5-6 and TRBJ2-1; 9 bases agree with TRBD1. What was sequenced was thymocytes. The clonotype originates from a boy under two years old with a congenital heart defect. The CDR3 region is CASSFRDRDNEQFF. Written as DNA, the CDR3 is TGTGCCAGCAGCTTCCGGGACAGGGACAATGAGCAGTTCTTC.